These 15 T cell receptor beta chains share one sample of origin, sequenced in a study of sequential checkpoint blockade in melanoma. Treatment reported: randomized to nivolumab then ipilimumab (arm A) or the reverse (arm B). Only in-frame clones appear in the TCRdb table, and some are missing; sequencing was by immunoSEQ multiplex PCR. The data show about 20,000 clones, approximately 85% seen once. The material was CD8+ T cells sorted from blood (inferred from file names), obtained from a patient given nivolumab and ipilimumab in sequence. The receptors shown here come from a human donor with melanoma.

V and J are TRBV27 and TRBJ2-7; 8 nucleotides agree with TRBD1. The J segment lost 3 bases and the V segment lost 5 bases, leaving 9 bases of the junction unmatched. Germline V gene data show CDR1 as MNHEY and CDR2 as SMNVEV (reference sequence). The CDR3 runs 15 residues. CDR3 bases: TGTGCCAGCAGTCCTCGGACAGGGTGGGGCTACGAGCAGTACTTC. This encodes CASSPRTGWGYEQYF.

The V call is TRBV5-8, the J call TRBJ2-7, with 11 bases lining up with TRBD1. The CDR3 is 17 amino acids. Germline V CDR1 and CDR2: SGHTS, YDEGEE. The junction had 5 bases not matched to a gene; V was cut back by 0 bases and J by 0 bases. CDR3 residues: CASSLAAGQGDSYEQYF. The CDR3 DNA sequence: TGTGCCAGCAGCTTGGCCGCGGGACAGGGGGACTCCTACGAGCAGTACTTC. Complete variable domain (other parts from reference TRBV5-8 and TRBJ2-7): EAGVTQSPTHLIKTRGQQATLRCSPISGHTSVYWYQQALGLGLQFLLWYDEGEERNRGNFPPRFSGRQFPNYSSELNVNALELEDSALYLCASSLAAGQGDSYEQYFGPGTRLTVT.

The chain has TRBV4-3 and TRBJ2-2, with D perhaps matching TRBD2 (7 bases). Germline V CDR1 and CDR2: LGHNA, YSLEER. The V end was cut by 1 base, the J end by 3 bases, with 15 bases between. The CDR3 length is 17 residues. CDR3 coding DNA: TGCGCCAGCAGCCAAGGGGTGGCGGGGGCCTACACCGGGGAGCTGTTTTTT. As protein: CASSQGVAGAYTGELFF.

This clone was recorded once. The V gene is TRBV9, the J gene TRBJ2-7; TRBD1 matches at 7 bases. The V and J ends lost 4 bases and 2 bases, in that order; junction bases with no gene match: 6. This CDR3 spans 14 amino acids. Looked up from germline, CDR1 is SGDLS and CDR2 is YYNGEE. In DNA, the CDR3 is TGTGCCAGCAGCTCGGACAGGCCCCCCTACGAGCAGTACTTC. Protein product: CASSSDRPPYEQYF.

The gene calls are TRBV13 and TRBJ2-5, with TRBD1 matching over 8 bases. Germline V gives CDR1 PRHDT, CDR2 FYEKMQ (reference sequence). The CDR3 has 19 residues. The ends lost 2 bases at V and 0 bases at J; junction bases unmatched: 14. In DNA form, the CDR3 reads TGTGCCAGCAGCTTATCGGTGGGACAGGTGCCATCCGACCAAGAGACCCAGTACTTC. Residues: CASSLSVGQVPSDQETQYF.

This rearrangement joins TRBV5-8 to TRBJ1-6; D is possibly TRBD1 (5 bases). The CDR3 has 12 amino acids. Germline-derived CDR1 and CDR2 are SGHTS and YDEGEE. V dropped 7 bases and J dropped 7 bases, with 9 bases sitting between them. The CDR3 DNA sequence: TGTGCCAGCCAAAAGGGGAATTCACCCCTCCACTTT. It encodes CASQKGNSPLHF.

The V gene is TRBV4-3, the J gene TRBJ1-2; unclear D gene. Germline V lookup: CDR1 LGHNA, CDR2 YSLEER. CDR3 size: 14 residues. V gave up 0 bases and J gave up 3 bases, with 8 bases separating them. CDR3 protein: CASSQDTGYYGYTF. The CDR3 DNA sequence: TGCGCCAGCAGCCAAGATACGGGGTACTATGGCTACACCTTC.

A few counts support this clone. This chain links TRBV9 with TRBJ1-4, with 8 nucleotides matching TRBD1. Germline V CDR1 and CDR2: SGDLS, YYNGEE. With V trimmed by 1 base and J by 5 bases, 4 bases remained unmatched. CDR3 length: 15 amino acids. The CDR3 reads CASSVLGTGNEKLFF. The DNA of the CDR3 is TGTGCCAGCAGCGTACTCGGGACAGGCAATGAAAAACTGTTTTTT.

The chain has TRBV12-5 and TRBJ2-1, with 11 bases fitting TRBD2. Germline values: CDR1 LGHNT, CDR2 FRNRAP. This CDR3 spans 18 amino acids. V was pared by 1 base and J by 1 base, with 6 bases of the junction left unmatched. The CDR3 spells CASGLELAGVVSYNEQFF. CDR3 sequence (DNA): TGTGCTAGTGGTTTGGAACTAGCGGGGGTTGTTTCCTACAATGAGCAGTTCTTC.

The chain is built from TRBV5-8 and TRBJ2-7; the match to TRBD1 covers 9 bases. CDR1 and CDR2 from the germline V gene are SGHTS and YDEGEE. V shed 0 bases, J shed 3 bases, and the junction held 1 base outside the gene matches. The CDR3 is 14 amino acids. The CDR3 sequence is CASSLVDRGYEQYF. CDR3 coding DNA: TGTGCCAGCAGCTTGGTGGACAGGGGCTACGAGCAGTACTTC.

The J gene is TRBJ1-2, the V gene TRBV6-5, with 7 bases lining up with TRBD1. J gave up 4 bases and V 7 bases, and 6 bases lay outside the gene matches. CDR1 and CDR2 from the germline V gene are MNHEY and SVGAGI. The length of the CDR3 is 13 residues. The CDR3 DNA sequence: TGTGCCAGCACTTCCGGGACAGCCTATGGCTACACCTTC. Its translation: CASTSGTAYGYTF.

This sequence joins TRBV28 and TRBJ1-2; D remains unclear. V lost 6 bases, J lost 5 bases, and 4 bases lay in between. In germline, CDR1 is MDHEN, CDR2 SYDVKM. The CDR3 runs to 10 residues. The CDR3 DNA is TGTGCCAGCAGCAAATATGGCTACACCTTC. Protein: CASSKYGYTF.

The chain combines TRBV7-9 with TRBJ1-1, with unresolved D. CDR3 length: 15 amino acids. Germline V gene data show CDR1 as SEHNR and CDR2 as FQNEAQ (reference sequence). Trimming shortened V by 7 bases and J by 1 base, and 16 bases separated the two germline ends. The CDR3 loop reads CASTHERRRNTEAFF. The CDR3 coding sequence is TGTGCCAGCACCCACGAAAGGAGGCGGAACACTGAAGCTTTCTTT.

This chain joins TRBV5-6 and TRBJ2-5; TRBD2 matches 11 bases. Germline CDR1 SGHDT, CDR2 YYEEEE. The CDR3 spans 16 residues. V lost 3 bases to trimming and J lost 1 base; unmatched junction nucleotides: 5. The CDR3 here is CASSWTGLAVQETQYF. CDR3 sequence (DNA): TGTGCCAGCAGCTGGACGGGACTAGCGGTCCAAGAGACCCAGTACTTC.

CDR3 region: CASSQEDSPPYEQYF. In DNA, the CDR3 is TGTGCCAGCAGCCAAGAGGACAGTCCGCCTTACGAGCAGTACTTC. This chain connects TRBV4-2 to TRBJ2-7, with D possibly TRBD1 on 6 matching bases. This CDR3 is built from 15 residues. V lost 0 bases and J lost 4, with 13 bases in between. The germline gives CDR1 LGHNA, CDR2 YNFKEQ.